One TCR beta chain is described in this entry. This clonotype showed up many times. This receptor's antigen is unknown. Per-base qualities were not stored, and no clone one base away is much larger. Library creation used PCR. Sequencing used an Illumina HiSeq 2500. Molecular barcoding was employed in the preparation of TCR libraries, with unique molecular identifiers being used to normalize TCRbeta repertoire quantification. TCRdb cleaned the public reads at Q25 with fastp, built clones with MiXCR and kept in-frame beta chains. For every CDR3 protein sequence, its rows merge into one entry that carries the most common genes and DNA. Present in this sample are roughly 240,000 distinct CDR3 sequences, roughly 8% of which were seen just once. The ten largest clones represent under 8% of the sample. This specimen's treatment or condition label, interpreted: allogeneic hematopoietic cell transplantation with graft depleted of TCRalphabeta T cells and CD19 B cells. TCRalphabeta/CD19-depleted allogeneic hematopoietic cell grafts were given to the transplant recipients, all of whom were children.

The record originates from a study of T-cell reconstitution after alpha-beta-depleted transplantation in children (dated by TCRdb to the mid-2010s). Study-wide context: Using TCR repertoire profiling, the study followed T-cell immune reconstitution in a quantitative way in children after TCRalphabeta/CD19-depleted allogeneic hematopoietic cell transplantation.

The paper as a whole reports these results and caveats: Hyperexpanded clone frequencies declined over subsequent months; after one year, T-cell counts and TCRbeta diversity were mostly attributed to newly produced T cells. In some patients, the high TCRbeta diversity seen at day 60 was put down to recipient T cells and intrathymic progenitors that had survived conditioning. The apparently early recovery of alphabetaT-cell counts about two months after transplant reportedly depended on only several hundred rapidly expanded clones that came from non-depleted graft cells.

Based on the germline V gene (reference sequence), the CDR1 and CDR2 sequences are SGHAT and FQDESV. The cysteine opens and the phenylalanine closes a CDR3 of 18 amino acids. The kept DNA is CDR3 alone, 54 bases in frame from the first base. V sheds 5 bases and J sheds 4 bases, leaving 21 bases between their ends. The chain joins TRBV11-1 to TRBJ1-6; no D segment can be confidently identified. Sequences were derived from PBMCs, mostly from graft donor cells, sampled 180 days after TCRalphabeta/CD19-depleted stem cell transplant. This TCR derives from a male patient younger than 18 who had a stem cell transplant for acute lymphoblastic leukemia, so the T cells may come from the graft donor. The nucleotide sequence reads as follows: TGTGCCAGCAGCCCCCAAGGATGGGGAAGAGGGTATAATTCACCCCTCCACTTT. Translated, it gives CASSPQGWGRGYNSPLHF. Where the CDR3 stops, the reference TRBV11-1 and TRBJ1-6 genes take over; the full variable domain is EAEVAQSPRYKITEKSQAVAFWCDPISGHATLYWYRQILGQGPELLVQFQDESVVDDSQLPKDRFSAERLKGVDSTLKIQPAELGDSAMYLCASSPQGWGRGYNSPLHFGNGTRLTVT.